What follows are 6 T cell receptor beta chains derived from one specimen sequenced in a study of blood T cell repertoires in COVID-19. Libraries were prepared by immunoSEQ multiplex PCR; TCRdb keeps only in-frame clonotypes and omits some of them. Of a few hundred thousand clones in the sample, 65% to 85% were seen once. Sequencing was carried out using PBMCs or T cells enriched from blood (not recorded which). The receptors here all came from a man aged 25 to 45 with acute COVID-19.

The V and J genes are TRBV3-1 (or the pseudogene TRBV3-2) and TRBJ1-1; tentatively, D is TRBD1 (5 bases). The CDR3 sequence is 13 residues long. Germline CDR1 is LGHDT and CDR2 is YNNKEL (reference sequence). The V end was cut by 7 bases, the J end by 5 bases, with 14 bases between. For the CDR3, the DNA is TGTGCCAGCATGACAGCCGGAAAAACTGAAGCTTTCTTT. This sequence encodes CASMTAGKTEAFF.

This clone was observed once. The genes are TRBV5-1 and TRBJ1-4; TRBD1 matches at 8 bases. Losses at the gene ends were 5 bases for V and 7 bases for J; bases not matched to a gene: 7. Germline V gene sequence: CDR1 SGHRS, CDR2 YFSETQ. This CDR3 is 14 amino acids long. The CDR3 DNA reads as TGCGCCAGCAGTTCTGGACAGGGAACTGAAAAACTGTTTTTT. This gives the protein CASSSGQGTEKLFF.

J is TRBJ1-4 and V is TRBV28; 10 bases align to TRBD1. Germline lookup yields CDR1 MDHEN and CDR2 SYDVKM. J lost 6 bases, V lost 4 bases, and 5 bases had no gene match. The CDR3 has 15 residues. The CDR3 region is CASSSSDRGYEKLFF. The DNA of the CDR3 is TGTGCCAGCAGTTCCTCGGACAGGGGGTATGAAAAACTGTTTTTT. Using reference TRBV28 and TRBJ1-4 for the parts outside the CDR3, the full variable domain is DVKVTQSSRYLVKRTGEKVFLECVQDMDHENMFWYRQDPGLGLRLIYFSYDVKMKEKGDIPEGYSVSREKKERFSLILESASTNQTSMYLCASSSSDRGYEKLFFGSGTQLSVL.

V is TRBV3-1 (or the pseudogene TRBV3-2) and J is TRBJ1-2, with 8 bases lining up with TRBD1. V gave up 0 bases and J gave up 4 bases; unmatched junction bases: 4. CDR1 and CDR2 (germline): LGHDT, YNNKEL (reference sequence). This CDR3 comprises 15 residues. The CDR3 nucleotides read TGTGCCAGCAGCCAAGAAGGACAGGGCGTCTATGGCTACACCTTC. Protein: CASSQEGQGVYGYTF.

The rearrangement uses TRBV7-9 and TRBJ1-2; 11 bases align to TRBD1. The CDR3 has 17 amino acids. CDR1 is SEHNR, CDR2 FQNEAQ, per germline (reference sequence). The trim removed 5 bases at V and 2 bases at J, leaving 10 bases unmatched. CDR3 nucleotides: TGTGCCAGCAGCCCTCCGACCCGGGACAGGGGGAACTATGGCTACACCTTC. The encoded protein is CASSPPTRDRGNYGYTF.

The CDR3 reads CASSLGQGAFQETQYF. CDR3 coding DNA: TGCGCCAGCAGCTTGGGGCAGGGGGCATTTCAAGAGACCCAGTACTTC. The J gene is TRBJ2-5, the V gene TRBV5-1; 8 bases align to TRBD1. Looked up from germline, CDR1 is SGHRS and CDR2 is YFSETQ. V gave up 0 bases and J gave up 2 bases; unmatched junction bases: 6. The CDR3 runs 16 residues.